These T cell receptor beta chains were read from a single sample in a study of T cell responses to AZD1222 COVID-19 vaccine. Sequencing was performed with immunoSEQ multiplex PCR; in TCRdb, only in-frame clones are kept and a portion is missing. Of about 270,000 clones in the sample, roughly 93% are singletons; the top ten hold roughly 0.6%. The starting material was peripheral blood, obtained 28 days after the second AZD1222 dose. These receptors were taken from an adult who received the AZD1222 COVID-19 vaccine. The CDR3 runs from the conserved cysteine through the conserved F or W. D genes are given only for firm matches. Clone size is not always given. Where it is, it says once, few, many or a class for expanded clones.

d_call	clone_size	j_call	v_call	cdr3_aa	cdr3_nt
NA	NA	TRBJ2-3	TRBV5-4	CASSLGLGTVSHTQYF	TGTGCCAGCAGCTTGGGGCTCGGGACTGTCAGTCATACGCAGTATTTT
NA	once	TRBJ1-1	TRBV3-1/TRBV3-2	CASRLDWNTEAFF	TGTGCCAGCAGACTGGACTGGAACACTGAAGCTTTCTTT
NA	NA	TRBJ1-1	TRBV20-1	CSARGDSGAFF	TGCAGTGCTCGAGGGGATTCGGGAGCTTTCTTT
NA	once	TRBJ2-7	TRBV5-1	CASSLQDGAYSYEQYF	TGCGCCAGCAGCCTCCAGGATGGCGCCTACTCCTACGAGCAGTACTTC
NA	once	TRBJ2-5	TRBV2	CASSVGRETQYF	TGTGCCAGCAGTGTGGGACGGGAGACCCAGTACTTC
NA	NA	TRBJ1-6	TRBV5-6	CASSLGQLNSPLHF	TGTGCCAGCAGCTTGGGACAGTTGAATTCACCCCTCCACTTT
NA	NA	TRBJ2-1	TRBV9	CASSPGGQVSYNEQFF	TGTGCCAGCAGCCCAGGGGGGCAGGTCTCCTACAATGAGCAGTTCTTC
NA	NA	TRBJ1-2	TRBV18	CASSPGEQANYGYTF	TGTGCCAGCTCACCTGGGGAGCAAGCTAACTATGGCTACACCTTC
NA	NA	TRBJ2-6	TRBV3-1/TRBV3-2	CASSRVGGANVLTF	TGTGCCAGCAGCCGGGTTGGGGGGGCCAACGTCCTGACTTTC
NA	NA	TRBJ2-2	TRBV10-3	CAISDLGGANTGELFF	TGTGCCATCAGCGACCTCGGGGGAGCGAACACCGGGGAGCTGTTTTTT
NA	few	TRBJ2-6	TRBV5-1	CASSPQGYGANVLTF	TGCGCCAGCAGCCCGCAGGGGTATGGGGCCAACGTCCTGACTTTC
NA	once	TRBJ2-1	TRBV29-1	CSVLSSYNEQFF	TGCAGCGTTCTGAGCTCCTACAATGAGCAGTTCTTC
NA	few	TRBJ2-7	TRBV28	CASSSIRVLSSF	TGTGCCAGCAGTTCAATCAGGGTCCTTTCGTCCTTC
TRBD1	NA	TRBJ1-2	TRBV27	CASSISGTALYGYTF	TGTGCCAGCAGTATCTCCGGGACAGCACTCTATGGCTACACCTTC
TRBD2	NA	TRBJ2-3	TRBV24-1	CATSDTREGADTQYF	TGTGCCACCAGTGATACGAGGGAGGGTGCAGATACGCAGTATTTT
NA	NA	TRBJ2-7	TRBV11-2	CASSLLGYEQYF	TGTGCCAGCAGCTTGTTGGGCTACGAGCAGTACTTC
NA	NA	TRBJ2-5	TRBV11-2	CASSLVASSYETQYF	TGTGCCAGCAGCTTAGTAGCGTCGAGCTACGAGACCCAGTACTTC
NA	NA	TRBJ1-5	TRBV19	CASSINPLGVGQPQHF	TGTGCCAGTAGTATAAACCCTCTGGGGGTAGGGCAGCCCCAGCATTTT
NA	NA	TRBJ2-3	TRBV28	CASSSAGNTDTQYF	TGTGCCAGCAGCTCGGCGGGAAACACAGATACGCAGTATTTT
NA	NA	TRBJ1-1	TRBV6-5	CASSYSLRAEAFF	TGTGCCAGCAGTTACTCGTTAAGGGCTGAAGCTTTCTTT
TRBD2	NA	TRBJ2-5	TRBV2	CASSAPGLAQETQYF	TGTGCCAGCAGTGCCCCAGGACTAGCCCAAGAGACCCAGTACTTC
NA	NA	TRBJ2-3	TRBV5-1	CASPADTQYF	TGCGCCAGCCCCGCAGATACGCAGTATTTT
NA	NA	TRBJ1-5	TRBV2	CASSDEWDQPQHF	TGTGCCAGCAGTGACGAGTGGGATCAGCCCCAGCATTTT
TRBD1	NA	TRBJ1-4	TRBV27	CASSLLNRQGPAKLFF	TGTGCCAGCAGTTTATTGAACCGACAGGGACCTGCGAAACTGTTTTTT
NA	NA	TRBJ2-2	TRBV14	CASSQGVSRVTGELFF	TGTGCCAGCAGCCAAGGGGTTAGCCGGGTCACCGGGGAGCTGTTTTTT
TRBD1	NA	TRBJ2-7	TRBV9	CASSLGQGGYEQYF	TGTGCCAGCAGCCTCGGACAGGGAGGTTACGAGCAGTACTTC
TRBD1	NA	TRBJ2-7	TRBV7-2	CASSLAPGQGRDEQYF	TGTGCCAGCAGCTTAGCTCCGGGACAGGGGAGGGACGAGCAGTACTTC
NA	NA	TRBJ2-7	TRBV7-6	CASSLEATAGDEQYF	TGTGCCAGCAGCTTAGAAGCGACAGCCGGGGACGAGCAGTACTTC
NA	NA	TRBJ1-4	TRBV28	CASNARLSYEKLFF	TGTGCCAGCAACGCTCGACTGTCCTATGAAAAACTGTTTTTT